What follows describes a single T cell receptor (beta chain). This record belongs to a study of blood T cell repertoires in COVID-19. Across the study: The United States, Italy and Spain supplied acute and convalescent COVID-19 samples. PBMCs, B-cell-depleted T cells, or T cells were the source of the cDNA or gDNA that made up the material.

Original handling: Using reference gene primer amplification, nucleated cell counts were estimated. Sequencing used immunoSEQ multiplex PCR; TCRdb keeps in-frame clones, though not all of them. V and J calls and clone size are copied from that table; D and trimming were computed from the DNA. Of more than 95,000 clones listed, approximately 74% were seen once; the top ten hold approximately 5.7%. The CDR3 consists of 17 residues. Germline CDR1 is LNHDA and CDR2 is SQIVND (reference sequence). The V segment lost 5 bases and the J segment 1 base; nucleotides outside the gene matches: 12. The source material was peripheral blood. The chain is built from TRBV19 and TRBJ1-2; TRBD1 agrees at 8 bases. The TCR originated in a man aged 60-69 years with acute or convalescent COVID-19. The CDR3 nucleotides read TGTGCCAGTAGTCCATGGACAGGGTCCTCCATTAACTATGGCTACACCTTC. Its translation: CASSPWTGSSINYGYTF.